This TCR beta chain was captured in a study of blood T cell repertoires in COVID-19. TCRdb's table, derived via immunoSEQ multiplex PCR, lists solely in-frame clones and lacks some. This table has about 180,000 clones, roughly 85% appearing once. Germline CDR1 and CDR2: LGHDT and YNNKEL (reference sequence). J lost 4 bases, V lost 4 bases, and 5 bases had no gene match. The CDR3 sequence is 15 residues long. The V gene is TRBV3-1 (or the pseudogene TRBV3-2), the J gene TRBJ1-1; TRBD1 aligns across 11 bases. Sequenced input: PBMCs or T cells enriched from blood (not recorded which). The origin of this receptor is a man aged 60 to 69 who had recovered from COVID-19. The CDR3 region is CASSRDGTGGTEAFF. The CDR3 DNA sequence: TGTGCCAGCAGCCGTGACGGGACAGGGGGCACTGAAGCTTTCTTT.